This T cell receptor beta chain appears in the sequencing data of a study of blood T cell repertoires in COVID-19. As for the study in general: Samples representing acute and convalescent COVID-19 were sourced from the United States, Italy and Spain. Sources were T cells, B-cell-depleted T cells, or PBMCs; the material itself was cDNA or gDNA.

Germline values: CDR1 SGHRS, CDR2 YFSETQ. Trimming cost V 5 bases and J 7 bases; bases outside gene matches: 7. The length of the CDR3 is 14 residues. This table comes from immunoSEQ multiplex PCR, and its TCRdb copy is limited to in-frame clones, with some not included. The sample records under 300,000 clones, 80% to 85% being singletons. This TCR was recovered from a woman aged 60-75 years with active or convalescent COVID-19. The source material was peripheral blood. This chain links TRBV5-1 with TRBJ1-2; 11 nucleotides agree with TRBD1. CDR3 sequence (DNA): TGCGCCAGCAGTCTAGGGGACAGGGGGGCTGGCTACACCTTC. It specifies CASSLGDRGAGYTF. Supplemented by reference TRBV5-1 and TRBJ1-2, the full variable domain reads KAGVTQTPRYLIKTRGQQVTLSCSPISGHRSVSWYQQTPGQGLQFLFEYFSETQRNKGNFPGRFSGRQFSNSRSEMNVSTLELGDSALYLCASSLGDRGAGYTFGSGTRLTVV.